Listed here are 27 T cell receptor beta chains from one sample, sequenced in a study of CD8 T cells in Susac syndrome (dated 2019 in TCRdb). Library generation was performed with the immunoSEQ multiplex PCR assay. RNA was extracted using the RNeasy kit, and about 0.45 to 1 ug of the RNA was reverse transcribed with random hexamers. In TCRdb, the public reads were trimmed at Q25 with fastp and aligned with MiXCR, with productive beta chains retained. Merged by CDR3 protein, the rows form single entries marked with the most common genes and DNA. For this sample there are fewer than 250,000 distinct CDR3 sequences; 80% to 95% appear just once. The ten largest clones add up to approximately 0.1% of the sample. Sequencing input: CD4+ T cells from PBMCs. Source of these receptors: a human donor in good health.

The chain joins TRBV6-2 or TRBV6-3 to TRBJ1-1; D is possibly TRBD1 (6 bases). The CDR3 totals 15 residues. Germline CDR1 MNHEY, CDR2 SVGEGT. V dropped 0 bases and J dropped 4 bases, with 12 bases sitting between them. CDR3 protein: CASSYSGAQGTEAFF. CDR3 bases: TGTGCCAGCAGTTACTCGGGGGCCCAGGGCACTGAAGCTTTCTTT.

V usage is TRBV11-1 and J usage is TRBJ2-2; D is tentatively TRBD1 or TRBD2 (6 bases each). Trimming pared 4 bases from V and 2 bases from J, leaving 17 bases between. This CDR3 is 17 amino acids long. Germline lookup yields CDR1 SGHAT and CDR2 FQDESV (reference sequence). CDR3 nucleotide sequence: TGTGCCAGCAGCTCCGGAGGGGGGAGAGGAAACACCGGGGAGCTGTTTTTT. This gives the protein CASSSGGGRGNTGELFF.

The chain's CDR3 is CASSFGTGRNTIYF. CDR3 bases: TGTGCCAGCAGCTTCGGGACAGGGAGAAACACCATATATTTT. The gene calls are TRBV5-4 and TRBJ1-3; 9 nucleotides agree with TRBD1. The CDR3 has 14 residues. The ends lost 2 bases at V and 5 bases at J; junction bases unmatched: 2. Germline V gene sequence: CDR1 SGHNT, CDR2 YYREEE (reference sequence).

The rearrangement links TRBV28 to TRBJ2-3, with unresolved D. CDR3 length: 12 residues. Trimming left V 5 bases short and J 10 bases short, with 13 bases between. Germline loops: CDR1 MDHEN, CDR2 SYDVKM. The CDR3 region is CASSPDPLAQYF. The DNA for the CDR3 is TGTGCCAGCAGTCCTGACCCATTAGCGCAGTATTTT. Using reference TRBV28 and TRBJ2-3 for the parts outside the CDR3, the full variable domain is DVKVTQSSRYLVKRTGEKVFLECVQDMDHENMFWYRQDPGLGLRLIYFSYDVKMKEKGDIPEGYSVSREKKERFSLILESASTNQTSMYLCASSPDPLAQYFGPGTRLTVL.

The V and J genes are TRBV14 and TRBJ1-4; unclear D gene. The V end lost 1 base, the J end lost 0 bases, and 18 bases lay between the germline ends. The CDR3 spans 19 residues. Germline V gene lookup returns CDR1 SGHDN and CDR2 FVKESK. The CDR3 protein is CASSQGSGPYYSTNEKLFF. The CDR3 nucleotides read TGTGCCAGCAGCCAAGGCTCGGGCCCTTATTACTCAACTAATGAAAAACTGTTTTTT.

V is TRBV27 and J is TRBJ1-2, with D maybe TRBD1 (5 bases). Deletions cut 4 bases from V and 8 bases from J, with 14 bases between. The V gene's germline CDR1 is MNHEY and CDR2 SMNVEV (reference sequence). The CDR3 loop spans 13 amino acids. CDR3 coding DNA: TGTGCCAGCAGTTCTAGGGGCATTGACGGCTACACCTTC. This codes for CASSSRGIDGYTF.

V usage is TRBV7-2 and J usage is TRBJ2-4; D is possibly TRBD2 (6 bases). The CDR3 runs 15 residues. The V gene lost 4 bases and the J gene lost 2 bases, with 12 bases spanning the gap. The germline V gene encodes CDR1 SGHTA and CDR2 FQGNSA. Here the CDR3 reads CASSSRGSTKNIQYF. The DNA of the CDR3 is TGTGCCAGCAGCTCCCGGGGGTCGACCAAAAACATTCAGTACTTC.

J is TRBJ1-5 and V is TRBV15, with 8 bases lining up with TRBD1. CDR1 and CDR2 (germline): LNHNV, YYDKDF (reference sequence). V lost 3 bases and J lost 6; bases outside the gene matches: 4. The CDR3 is made up of 14 amino acids. The CDR3 coding sequence is TGTGCCACCAGCAGTGACAGGGGAGTTCAGCCCCAGCATTTT. It codes for CATSSDRGVQPQHF.

The J gene is TRBJ2-5, the V gene TRBV15; TRBD1 matches 9 bases. After removal of 0 bases from V and 2 bases from J, the junction contained 4 bases not matched to a gene. This CDR3 comprises 16 residues. Germline V gene data show CDR1 as LNHNV and CDR2 as YYDKDF (reference sequence). The CDR3 DNA reads TGTGCCACCAGCAGAGATTCTGGACAGGGGCAAGAGACCCAGTACTTC. Protein sequence: CATSRDSGQGQETQYF.

The gene calls are TRBV6-1 and TRBJ2-7; 7 bases fit TRBD2. V shed 7 bases, J shed 3 bases, and the junction held 12 bases outside the gene matches. CDR3 length equals 15 residues. Germline lookup yields CDR1 MNHNS and CDR2 SASEGT. The CDR3 spells CASNPSGGGFYEQYV. As DNA, the CDR3 is TGTGCCAGCAACCCTTCGGGAGGAGGGTTCTACGAGCAGTACGTC.

The J gene is TRBJ2-6, the V gene TRBV5-6; D uncertain. Looked up from germline, CDR1 is SGHDT and CDR2 is YYEEEE. CDR3 size: 15 residues. Trimming left V 4 bases short and J 0 bases short, with 8 bases between. The CDR3 nucleotides are TGTGCCAGCAGCCCCAGTCACTCTGGGGCCAACGTCCTGACTTTC. It is translated as CASSPSHSGANVLTF.

This clonotype was observed once. The J gene is TRBJ2-1, the V gene TRBV7-2; D could derive from TRBD1 or TRBD2 (5 bases each). V dropped 3 bases and J dropped 9 bases, with 12 bases sitting between them. The CDR3 totals 13 residues. CDR1 is SGHTA and CDR2 is FQGNSA in the germline V gene. CDR3 coding DNA: TGTGCCAGCAGCTTGGGGTGGGGGAGTGAGCAGTTCTTC. It yields the protein CASSLGWGSEQFF.

This chain joins TRBV6-1 and TRBJ1-4, with D maybe TRBD1 (5 bases). The length of the CDR3 is 13 residues. The germline CDR1 and CDR2 sequences are MNHNS and SASEGT. V was clipped by 7 bases and J by 0 bases, with 6 bases between them. The CDR3 loop reads CASKGATNEKLFF. CDR3 DNA sequence: TGTGCCAGCAAAGGGGCAACTAATGAAAAACTGTTTTTT.

The chain carries TRBV5-1 and TRBJ2-1; TRBD1 agrees at 8 bases. The germline gives CDR1 SGHRS, CDR2 YFSETQ. V gave up 4 bases and J gave up 7 bases; unmatched junction bases: 16. This CDR3 is 17 amino acids long. The CDR3 nucleotides read TGCGCCAGCAGCGTAAGACAGGGGCTAATTCCAACAAATGAGCAGTTCTTC. This sequence encodes CASSVRQGLIPTNEQFF. The full variable domain, its missing parts supplied by reference TRBV5-1 and TRBJ2-1, is KAGVTQTPRYLIKTRGQQVTLSCSPISGHRSVSWYQQTPGQGLQFLFEYFSETQRNKGNFPGRFSGRQFSNSRSEMNVSTLELGDSALYLCASSVRQGLIPTNEQFFGPGTRLTVL.

This chain connects TRBV5-1 to TRBJ2-3, with a possible D match to TRBD1 (6 bases). The V and J ends lost 0 bases and 7 bases respectively, with 18 bases between them. From germline, CDR1 is SGHRS and CDR2 YFSETQ. CDR3 length: 16 residues. CDR3 residues: CASSLDGTHRPNTQYF. The DNA for the CDR3 is TGCGCCAGCAGCTTGGATGGGACACACCGTCCAAATACGCAGTATTTT. Full variable domain (missing parts from reference TRBV5-1 and TRBJ2-3): KAGVTQTPRYLIKTRGQQVTLSCSPISGHRSVSWYQQTPGQGLQFLFEYFSETQRNKGNFPGRFSGRQFSNSRSEMNVSTLELGDSALYLCASSLDGTHRPNTQYFGPGTRLTVL.

The rearrangement joins TRBV7-3 to TRBJ1-2; 7 bases line up with TRBD1. CDR3 length equals 13 residues. The V gene end was trimmed by 5 bases and the J gene end by 5 bases; junction bases not matched to a gene: 5. Germline-derived CDR1 and CDR2 are SGHTA and FQGTGA. This CDR3 is CASSRDRAYGYTF. CDR3 sequence (DNA): TGTGCCAGCAGCCGCGACAGGGCTTATGGCTACACCTTC.

This clonotype came up once. The rearrangement joins TRBV5-1 to TRBJ1-1; tentative D call: TRBD1 (6 bases). This CDR3 region has 15 residues. Germline V gene data show CDR1 as SGHRS and CDR2 as YFSETQ. V was shortened by 3 bases and J by 3 bases, with 15 bases between the two germline ends. CDR3: CASSYRDWADTEAFF. DNA for the CDR3: TGCGCCAGCAGCTACAGGGATTGGGCAGACACTGAAGCTTTCTTT.

This chain links TRBV5-4 with TRBJ2-1; 12 bases fit TRBD2. This CDR3 has 15 residues. CDR1 and CDR2 (germline): SGHNT, YYREEE (reference sequence). Germline trimming cut 4 bases from V and 6 bases from J; bases unmatched to any gene: 5. The CDR3 sequence is CASSPGTSGPNEQFF. CDR3 DNA: TGTGCCAGCAGCCCTGGGACTAGCGGGCCCAATGAGCAGTTCTTC.

There are a few counts of this clonotype. This chain links TRBV6-6 with TRBJ1-5; 8 bases map to TRBD1. With 5 bases clipped from V and 4 bases from J, the junction kept 4 bases outside the gene matches. The CDR3 has 14 amino acids. Germline V gives CDR1 MNHNY, CDR2 SVGAGI (reference sequence). The CDR3 loop is CASSVDRGNQPQHF. The DNA of the CDR3 is TGTGCCAGCAGTGTTGACAGGGGAAATCAGCCCCAGCATTTT.

The V and J genes are TRBV12-3 or TRBV12-4 and TRBJ1-2, with 7 bases identical to TRBD1. The CDR3 length is 14 residues. Germline trimming cut 3 bases from V and 5 bases from J; bases unmatched to any gene: 6. The CDR3 loop is CASSFPGTVYGYTF. The CDR3 nucleotides are TGTGCCAGCAGTTTTCCAGGGACAGTTTATGGCTACACCTTC.

The chain couples TRBV6-5 to TRBJ2-7, with 12 positions matching TRBD2. The CDR3 consists of 15 residues. Trimming removed 4 bases from V and 1 base from J; junction bases left unmatched: 2. The germline V gene encodes CDR1 MNHEY and CDR2 SVGAGI. In DNA, the CDR3 is TGTGCCAGCAGTTCCCTAGCGGGGGGGTCCTACGAGCAGTACGTC. Translating it yields CASSSLAGGSYEQYV.

This chain connects TRBV19 to TRBJ1-5; D is possibly TRBD1 (6 bases). Germline assignment: CDR1 LNHDA and CDR2 SQIVND (reference sequence). Trimming took off 4 bases at V and 6 bases at J, with 19 bases between the two ends. This CDR3 has 16 residues. Here the CDR3 reads CASSTGGHRGAQPQHF. DNA of the CDR3: TGTGCCAGTAGTACCGGGGGGCACAGAGGGGCTCAGCCCCAGCATTTT.

The chain joins TRBV15 to TRBJ2-3; TRBD1 matches 8 bases. The trim removed 5 bases at V and 4 bases at J, leaving 5 bases unmatched. The CDR3 extends over 14 amino acids. Germline CDR1 reads LNHNV; CDR2 reads YYDKDF (reference sequence). The CDR3 region has the DNA TGTGCCACCAGCCGGACAGGGACGGCAGATACGCAGTATTTT. Encoded protein: CATSRTGTADTQYF.

The sample holds one count of this clonotype. V usage is TRBV28 and J usage is TRBJ1-4; possible D gene TRBD1, 5 bases. The CDR3 has 15 residues. Germline CDR1 and CDR2: MDHEN and SYDVKM. V was shortened by 2 bases and J by 5 bases, with 12 bases between the two germline ends. Here the CDR3 DNA reads TGTGCCAGCAGTTTAGGGGGACTGACAAATGAAAAACTGTTTTTT. This sequence encodes CASSLGGLTNEKLFF.

The genes are TRBV5-1 and TRBJ2-5; D gene unclear. The CDR3 is 12 amino acids. Trimming shortened V by 2 bases and J by 7 bases, and 9 bases separated the two germline ends. The germline V gene has CDR1 SGHRS and CDR2 YFSETQ. CDR3 residues: CASSFPEGTQYF. The DNA for the CDR3 is TGCGCCAGCAGCTTCCCCGAAGGGACCCAGTACTTC.

The chain links TRBV16 to TRBJ1-1, with D unclear. Trimming took 2 bases from V and 0 from J, leaving 7 bases between them. The CDR3 is 14 amino acids. Germline lookup yields CDR1 KGHSY and CDR2 FQNENV. CDR3 sequence (DNA): TGTGCCAGCAGCCAAGGAAAAATGAACACTGAAGCTTTCTTT. Amino acids: CASSQGKMNTEAFF.

The chain carries TRBV24-1 and TRBJ2-1; D might be TRBD2 (5 bases). Trimming cost V 4 bases and J 4 bases, with 13 bases left between them. The CDR3 loop spans 15 amino acids. Germline-derived CDR1 and CDR2 are KGHDR and SFDVKD. The CDR3 DNA is TGTGCCACCAGTGACCCGGCCGGGGATTACAATGAGCAGTTCTTC. Residues: CATSDPAGDYNEQFF.